The next 32 T cell receptor beta chains were all read from a single sample in a study of T cell responses to AZD1222 COVID-19 vaccine. Data came from immunoSEQ multiplex PCR; TCRdb stores just in-frame clones and leaves some out. Of tens of thousands of clones in the sample, about 90% were seen once. Here the sequenced sample was peripheral blood, taken on day 0 of AZD1222 vaccination. The receptors here all came from an adult in good health.

This clone was observed once. This chain connects TRBV19 to TRBJ1-2; TRBD1 agrees at 7 bases. V lost 6 bases to trimming and J lost 3 bases; unmatched junction nucleotides: 10. The germline CDR1 and CDR2 sequences are LNHDA and SQIVND (reference sequence). The CDR3 has 15 residues. Here the CDR3 reads CASSEQGQLDYGYTF. DNA of the CDR3: TGTGCCAGTAGCGAACAGGGGCAATTGGACTATGGCTACACCTTC. Complete variable domain (other parts from reference TRBV19 and TRBJ1-2): DGGITQSPKYLFRKEGQNVTLSCEQNLNHDAMYWYRQDPGQGLRLIYYSQIVNDFQKGDIAEGYSVSREKKESFPLTVTSAQKNPTAFYLCASSEQGQLDYGYTFGSGTRLTVV.

J is TRBJ1-6 and V is TRBV5-4, with D perhaps matching TRBD1 (6 bases). The V gene lost 6 bases and the J gene lost 7 bases, with 14 bases spanning the gap. From germline, CDR1 is SGHNT and CDR2 YYREEE (reference sequence). This CDR3 is 14 amino acids long. CDR3: CASKAGQENSPLHF. The CDR3 DNA follows: TGTGCCAGCAAGGCGGGACAAGAAAATTCACCCCTCCACTTT.

The chain is built from TRBV5-1 and TRBJ2-7; 7 nucleotides agree with TRBD1. The junction had 7 bases not matched to a gene; V was cut back by 3 bases and J by 7 bases. Germline values: CDR1 SGHRS, CDR2 YFSETQ. The CDR3 consists of 13 residues. The CDR3 bases are TGCGCCAGCAGCTGGGACAGTGGAGGAGAGCAGTACTTC. Translated: CASSWDSGGEQYF.

In its sample, this clone was seen a few times. The rearrangement joins TRBV6-5 to TRBJ1-4, with D perhaps TRBD1 (5 bases). Germline V gene sequence: CDR1 MNHEY, CDR2 SVGAGI. The CDR3 is made up of 14 amino acids. Trimming pared 2 bases from V and 10 bases from J, leaving 14 bases between. The chain's CDR3 is CASSYGGGGGKLFF. CDR3 DNA sequence: TGTGCCAGCAGTTACGGGGGAGGTGGAGGAAAACTGTTTTTT.

The V and J genes are TRBV6-5 and TRBJ1-5; 8 bases are a match to TRBD1. The CDR3 length is 15 residues. Germline V CDR1 and CDR2: MNHEY, SVGAGI. V trimming: 7 bases; J trimming: 6 bases; junction bases outside the gene matches: 11. CDR3 DNA sequence: TGTGCCAGCATCATGGACAGGGCCACAGGTCAGCCCCAGCATTTT. Its protein is CASIMDRATGQPQHF.

This clone occurred once. The rearrangement uses TRBV27 and TRBJ1-2, with D possibly being TRBD1 (6 bases). Trimming left V 2 bases short and J 0 bases short, with 7 bases between. This CDR3 spans 14 amino acids. Germline values: CDR1 MNHEY, CDR2 SMNVEV (reference sequence). The chain's CDR3 is CASSLRQANYGYTF. CDR3 DNA: TGTGCCAGCAGTTTAAGACAGGCTAACTATGGCTACACCTTC.

The chain carries TRBV7-6 and TRBJ1-1; TRBD1 matches 8 bases. CDR1 SGHVS and CDR2 FNYEAQ come from the germline V gene. Trimming at V came to 5 bases and at J to 3 bases, leaving 14 bases not matched to a gene. The CDR3 is 17 amino acids. The CDR3 bases are TGTGCCAGCAGCCCCCGCTACCGACACAGGGGGGACACTGAAGCTTTCTTT. Protein product: CASSPRYRHRGDTEAFF. Full variable domain (outside the CDR3, taken from reference TRBV7-6 and TRBJ1-1): GAGVSQSPRYKVTKRGQDVALRCDPISGHVSLYWYRQALGQGPEFLTYFNYEAQQDKSGLPNDRFSAERPEGSISTLTIQRTEQRDSAMYRCASSPRYRHRGDTEAFFGQGTRLTVV.

J is TRBJ1-2 and V is TRBV6-4, with 8 positions matching TRBD1. The ends lost 4 bases at V and 4 bases at J; junction bases unmatched: 8. There are 15 residues in the CDR3. Per the germline V gene, CDR1 is MRHNA and CDR2 is SNTAGT. Here the CDR3 DNA reads TGTGCCAGCAGTGCTCGAACAGGGGGAGGCTATGGCTACACCTTC. Amino acids: CASSARTGGGYGYTF.

This sequence joins TRBV28 and TRBJ1-3; no clear D gene. CDR3 length: 13 amino acids. Germline CDR1 MDHEN, CDR2 SYDVKM. Trimming took off 2 bases at V and 1 base at J, with 3 bases between the two ends. The CDR3 DNA sequence: TGTGCCAGCAGTTTAGATTCTGGAAACACCATATATTTT. Protein: CASSLDSGNTIYF.

The rearrangement joins TRBV5-1 to TRBJ1-3; unclear D gene. This CDR3 contains 15 residues. Per germline, CDR1 SGHRS and CDR2 YFSETQ. V lost 0 bases and J lost 8, with 15 bases in between. This chain's CDR3 is CASSLERLMEDTIYF. The CDR3 coding sequence is TGCGCCAGCAGCTTGGAACGTTTGATGGAGGACACCATATATTTT.

This chain uses TRBV19 with TRBJ2-5; possible D gene TRBD2, 6 bases. Germline V gives CDR1 LNHDA, CDR2 SQIVND (reference sequence). This CDR3 spans 13 amino acids. V was shortened by 3 bases and J by 5 bases, with 10 bases between the two germline ends. CDR3 in DNA: TGTGCCAGTAGTATGGGCGGGATGGAGACCCAGTACTTC. It yields the protein CASSMGGMETQYF.

The chain has TRBV4-2 and TRBJ2-1; TRBD2 agrees at 10 bases. CDR1 and CDR2 (germline): LGHNA, YNFKEQ. The CDR3 length is 17 residues. V lost 3 bases, J lost 8 bases, and 13 bases stayed unmatched. The CDR3 region is CASSQGASGGLGYEQFF. In nucleotides, the CDR3 is TGTGCCAGCAGCCAGGGGGCTAGCGGGGGCCTCGGATATGAGCAGTTCTTC.

The rearrangement uses TRBV29-1 and TRBJ1-2; D is unclear. This CDR3 region has 12 residues. Germline V CDR1 and CDR2: SQVTM, ANQGSEA. This CDR3 is CRVGSELSGYTF. CDR3 in DNA: TGCAGGGTGGGCTCCGAACTGAGTGGCTACACCTTC. The full variable domain, with the rest looked up from reference TRBV29-1 and TRBJ1-2, is SAVISQKPSRDICQRGTSLTIQCQVDSQVTMMFWYRQQPGQSLTLIATANQGSEATYESGFVIDKFPISRPNLTFSTLTVSNMSPEDSSIYLCRVGSELSGYTFGSGTRLTVV.

The chain links TRBV4-1 to TRBJ1-2; no firm D call. The CDR3 has 14 residues. Germline V CDR1 and CDR2: MGHRA, YSYEKL. Between the trimmed V and J ends, which lost 4 bases and 2 bases, there was a span of 11 bases. In DNA, the CDR3 is TGCGCCAGCAGCCCTACCTTACTGAACTATGGCTACACCTTC. Amino acid sequence: CASSPTLLNYGYTF.

V gene TRBV4-1 combines with J gene TRBJ1-2, with D unresolved. CDR1 and CDR2 from the germline V gene are MGHRA and YSYEKL. The V gene lost 2 bases and the J gene lost 5 bases, with 9 bases spanning the gap. The CDR3 totals 13 residues. CDR3 sequence reads: CASSQRPLYGYTF. The CDR3 DNA sequence: TGCGCCAGCAGCCAACGGCCACTTTATGGCTACACCTTC.

The chain couples TRBV3-1 (or the pseudogene TRBV3-2) to TRBJ1-2; possibly TRBD1 for D (5 bases). V dropped 6 bases and J dropped 6 bases, with 20 bases sitting between them. The CDR3 has 15 residues. Germline V gene sequence: CDR1 LGHDT, CDR2 YNNKEL (reference sequence). DNA for the CDR3: TGTGCCAGCAGGGTGGGACTTCAAGGCGCGGATGGCTACACCTTC. This encodes CASRVGLQGADGYTF.

The chain recombines TRBV6-5 with TRBJ2-7; 10 bases line up with TRBD1. The CDR3 spans 16 residues. The trim removed 1 base at V and 3 bases at J, leaving 6 bases unmatched. Per germline, CDR1 MNHEY and CDR2 SVGAGI. CDR3 region: CASSYWTGGFGYEQYF. In DNA, the CDR3 is TGTGCCAGCAGTTACTGGACAGGGGGGTTTGGCTACGAGCAGTACTTC.

This chain joins TRBV7-8 and TRBJ2-7; possible D gene TRBD1, 5 bases. Trimming took 7 bases from V and 6 from J, leaving 10 bases between them. CDR1 and CDR2 (germline): SGHVS, FQNEAQ. This CDR3 has 11 amino acids. As DNA, the CDR3 is TGTGCCAGCAAGGGGTCGGCCGAGCAGTACTTC. It specifies CASKGSAEQYF. Complete variable domain (other parts from reference TRBV7-8 and TRBJ2-7): GAGVSQSPRYKVAKRGQDVALRCDPISGHVSLFWYQQALGQGPEFLTYFQNEAQLDKSGLPSDRFFAERPEGSVSTLKIQRTQQEDSAVYLCASKGSAEQYFGPGTRLTVT.

The rearrangement joins TRBV18 to TRBJ2-1, with 7 positions matching TRBD2. This CDR3 region has 15 residues. Germline V lookup: CDR1 KGHSH, CDR2 LQKENI. After removal of 3 bases from V and 3 bases from J, the junction contained 5 bases not matched to a gene. The CDR3 sequence is CASSPSGGGYNEQFF. The CDR3 region has the DNA TGTGCCAGCTCACCTTCAGGCGGGGGCTACAATGAGCAGTTCTTC.

V and J are TRBV6-5 and TRBJ1-2; TRBD1 aligns across 12 bases. With 5 bases clipped from V and 6 bases from J, the junction kept 7 bases outside the gene matches. The CDR3 covers 15 residues. Germline loops: CDR1 MNHEY, CDR2 SVGAGI. CDR3 sequence (DNA): TGTGCCAGCAGTCCGGGACAGGGGGCGCTAAATGGCTACACCTTC. Residues: CASSPGQGALNGYTF.

This clone has a single count. The CDR3 DNA reads TGCGCCAGCAGCCAAGATCGGGACGGTTTGCTCGAGCAGTACTTC. It codes for CASSQDRDGLLEQYF. This chain connects TRBV4-3 to TRBJ2-7, with D perhaps given as TRBD1 or TRBD2 (5 bases each). Per germline, CDR1 LGHNA and CDR2 YSLEER. V was pared by 0 bases and J by 6 bases, with 15 bases between. The CDR3 extends over 15 amino acids.

This clone was detected once. V is TRBV2 and J is TRBJ2-7, with D perhaps TRBD1 (6 bases). V was pared by 7 bases and J by 1 base, with 14 bases between. The CDR3 consists of 14 residues. Germline lookup yields CDR1 SNHLY and CDR2 FYNNEI. The CDR3 is CASTFDRRSYEQYF. The CDR3 nucleotides read TGTGCCAGCACCTTCGACAGGAGATCCTACGAGCAGTACTTC. The whole variable domain, filled in from reference TRBV2 and TRBJ2-7, reads EPEVTQTPSHQVTQMGQEVILRCVPISNHLYFYWYRQILGQKVEFLVSFYNNEISEKSEIFDDQFSVERPDGSNFTLKIRSTKLEDSAMYFCASTFDRRSYEQYFGPGTRLTVT.

The chain is built from TRBV6-1 and TRBJ2-6; 11 bases fit TRBD1. This CDR3 has 17 residues. Trimming at V came to 3 bases and at J to 1 base, leaving 2 bases not matched to a gene. Looked up from germline, CDR1 is MNHNS and CDR2 is SASEGT. CDR3 residues: CASSDRDRGSGANVLTF. CDR3 DNA: TGTGCCAGCAGTGACCGGGACAGGGGGTCTGGGGCCAACGTCCTGACTTTC.

This clone has only one observation. The chain is built from TRBV7-8 and TRBJ2-1, with TRBD2 identical over 11 bases. The CDR3 spans 15 residues. The V and J ends lost 5 bases and 6 bases, in that order; junction bases with no gene match: 6. The germline CDR1 and CDR2 sequences are SGHVS and FQNEAQ. The CDR3 DNA is TGTGCCAGCAGCCTAACTAGCGGGGGAAGCAATGAGCAGTTCTTC. Translation gives CASSLTSGGSNEQFF.

The chain uses TRBV10-3 and TRBJ1-4; 7 nucleotides line up with TRBD1. Looked up from germline, CDR1 is ENHRY and CDR2 is SYGVKD. CDR3 size: 17 residues. V shed 2 bases and J 4 bases; nucleotides not matched to a gene: 10. The CDR3 loop is CAISEERGRDSNEKLFF. DNA for the CDR3: TGTGCCATCAGTGAGGAACGGGGACGGGACAGTAATGAAAAACTGTTTTTT.

This sequence joins TRBV6-6 and TRBJ1-2; no clear D gene. Germline V gives CDR1 MNHNY, CDR2 SVGAGI (reference sequence). The CDR3 is made up of 14 amino acids. The germline V and J ends were trimmed by 6 bases and 0 bases, with 11 bases remaining between them. The CDR3: CASRKTQTNYGYTF. Here the CDR3 DNA reads TGTGCCAGCAGGAAAACACAGACTAACTATGGCTACACCTTC.

This clone was seen a single time. The V gene is TRBV5-4, the J gene TRBJ2-6, with D unresolved. The CDR3 has 15 residues. Germline-derived CDR1 and CDR2 are SGHNT and YYREEE (reference sequence). V was cut by 4 bases and J by 1 base, with 9 bases left in between. CDR3 sequence: CASSTGWSGANVLTF. The CDR3 bases are TGTGCCAGCAGCACCGGATGGTCTGGGGCCAACGTCCTGACTTTC. The entire variable domain, with the rest obtained from reference TRBV5-4 and TRBJ2-6, is as follows: ETGVTQSPTHLIKTRGQQVTLRCSSQSGHNTVSWYQQALGQGPQFIFQYYREEENGRGNFPPRFSGLQFPNYSSELNVNALELDDSALYLCASSTGWSGANVLTFGAGSRLTVL.

V and J are TRBV6-5 and TRBJ1-2; D is unclear. This CDR3 region has 10 residues. The germline V gene encodes CDR1 MNHEY and CDR2 SVGAGI. V was clipped by 7 bases and J by 8 bases, with 8 bases between them. For the CDR3, the DNA is TGTGCCAGCAAGGGTGAGGGCTACACCTTC. This encodes CASKGEGYTF.

The chain is built from TRBV5-1 and TRBJ2-7; D uncertain. The length of the CDR3 is 11 residues. Trimming left V 0 bases short and J 6 bases short, with 4 bases between. Looked up from germline, CDR1 is SGHRS and CDR2 is YFSETQ. The CDR3 is CASSLASEQYF. CDR3 bases: TGCGCCAGCAGCTTGGCCAGCGAGCAGTACTTC.

The chain links TRBV7-2 to TRBJ2-1, with D possibly matching TRBD2 (7 bases). The CDR3 is 14 residues long. The germline V gene encodes CDR1 SGHTA and CDR2 FQGNSA. The germline V and J ends were trimmed by 3 bases and 9 bases, with 15 bases remaining between them. In nucleotides, the CDR3 is TGTGCCAGCAGCTTGGGGGGGCAGTTGGTTGAGCAGTTCTTC. Protein: CASSLGGQLVEQFF.

The rearrangement joins TRBV7-3 to TRBJ1-2; no clear D gene. Germline CDR1 and CDR2: SGHTA and FQGTGA. This CDR3 is built from 14 residues. V dropped 5 bases and J dropped 8 bases, with 18 bases sitting between them. The CDR3 sequence is CASSPGRKARGYTF. The CDR3 DNA sequence: TGTGCCAGCAGCCCCGGACGGAAGGCGAGAGGCTACACCTTC.

This clone was observed a handful of times. This chain links TRBV27 with TRBJ1-1, with 8 positions matching TRBD1. CDR3 length: 13 amino acids. Germline-derived CDR1 and CDR2 are MNHEY and SMNVEV (reference sequence). V lost 5 bases to trimming and J lost 7 bases; unmatched junction nucleotides: 6. This chain's CDR3 is CASSIPGGYEAFF. CDR3 DNA: TGTGCCAGCAGTATACCAGGGGGCTATGAAGCTTTCTTT.